This T cell receptor beta chain was found in a study of STAT5B mutations in CD4+ large granular lymphocyte leukemia (dated by TCRdb to between 2022 and 2023). Regarding the research as a whole: Among the healthy controls, the CDR3 'QG' motif was associated with a particular HLA allele. TCRbeta repertoires of CD4+ T-cell large granular lymphocyte leukemia patients were compared with those of healthy blood donors. Flow cytometry on FACSCanto II or FACSVerse confirmed that purified fractions exceeded 95% purity among lymphocytes.

The healthy control group was made up of roughly 39 blood donors, and the Finnish Red Cross blood service supplied their buffy coats. All TCR-sequenced material derived from peripheral blood: patient blood samples and healthy donor buffy coats. Ficoll-Hypaque gradient centrifugation was used to isolate peripheral blood mononuclear cells. For the healthy controls, CD4+ cells were obtained from buffy coats by magnetic purification. Genomic DNA was extracted using the Gentra Puregene Cell and Tissue kit, and a Qubit 2.0 fluorometer was used to quantify it. The CDR3 sequence holds 12 residues, the cysteine and phenylalanine included. Solely the CDR3 DNA is kept, with 36 bases framed from the first base. The germline V gene (reference sequence) gives CDR1 as LNHDA and CDR2 as SQIVND. V and J lose 10 bases and 6 bases, and a span of 13 bases separates them. As to this clone: Its antigen has not been determined. Base qualities were left out, and no much larger clone turns up one base away.

The immunoSEQ assay at survey resolution was used to sequence TCRbeta rearrangements from genomic DNA. In the original analysis: A lowest detectable productive clonotype frequency of 2.59 x 10-5 was observed in the TCR sequencing data. Analyses included only productive TCRbeta rearrangements, meaning complete and in-frame sequences. Simpson clonality, calculated in the immunoSEQ Analyzer version 3.0, was used as the measure of sample clonality. Clones were grouped by frequency into very rare, small, medium, large (1-20%) or hyperexpanded (>20%) categories. Generation probabilities were estimated with OLGA 1.2.3, V-gene circos plots were made with VDJtools, specificities were searched in VDJdb, and CDR3 motifs were identified with GLIPH. Held by TCRdb, this immuneACCESS table contains in-frame sequences only and omits some clones. Under half of the omission traces to an unresolved V gene where checked; the cause of the rest is unknown. V and J calls and clone size are as listed in that table; D and trimming were resolved from the DNA. The table for this sample lists 25,000 to 35,000 clones; around 70% of them were counted only once. Roughly 0.3% of the sample belongs to the ten largest clones.

The paper's findings and limits, for the study overall: The data were not HLA-matched, and the higher clonality in CD4+ T-LGLL than in CD8+ T-LGLL could be due to the relatively small sample size. Main leukemic clonotypes were private to each patient, although over 20% appeared at low frequency in other patients' non-leukemic repertoires. CD4-sorted patient repertoires appeared more clonal than healthy CD4+ repertoires, and this difference persisted after removing the putative leukemic clones. TRBV06-family usage was enriched among the top patient clones (8/27) compared with healthy controls (2/35).

Input material: CD4+ T cells from blood buffy coats. The V and J segments used are TRBV19 and TRBJ2-1; TRBD1 is a possible D gene, resting on 5 matching bases. This receptor was obtained from a human donor in good health. The DNA reads as follows: TGTGCCACCGGTACACAGGTCAATGAGCAGTTCTTC. Its translation reads: CATGTQVNEQFF.